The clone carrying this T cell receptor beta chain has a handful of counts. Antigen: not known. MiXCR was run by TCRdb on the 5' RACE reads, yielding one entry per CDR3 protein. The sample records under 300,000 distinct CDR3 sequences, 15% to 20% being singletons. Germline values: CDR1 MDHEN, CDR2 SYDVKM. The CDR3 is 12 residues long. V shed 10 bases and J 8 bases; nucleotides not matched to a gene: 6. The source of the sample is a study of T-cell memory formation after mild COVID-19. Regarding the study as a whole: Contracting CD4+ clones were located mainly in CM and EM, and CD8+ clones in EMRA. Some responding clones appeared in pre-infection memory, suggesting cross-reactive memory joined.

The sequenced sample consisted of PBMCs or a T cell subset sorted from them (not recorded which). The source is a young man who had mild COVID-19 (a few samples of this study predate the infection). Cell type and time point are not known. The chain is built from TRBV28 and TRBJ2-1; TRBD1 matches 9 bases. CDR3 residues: CATWDRVHEQFF. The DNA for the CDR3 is TGTGCCACCTGGGACAGGGTCCATGAGCAGTTCTTC.